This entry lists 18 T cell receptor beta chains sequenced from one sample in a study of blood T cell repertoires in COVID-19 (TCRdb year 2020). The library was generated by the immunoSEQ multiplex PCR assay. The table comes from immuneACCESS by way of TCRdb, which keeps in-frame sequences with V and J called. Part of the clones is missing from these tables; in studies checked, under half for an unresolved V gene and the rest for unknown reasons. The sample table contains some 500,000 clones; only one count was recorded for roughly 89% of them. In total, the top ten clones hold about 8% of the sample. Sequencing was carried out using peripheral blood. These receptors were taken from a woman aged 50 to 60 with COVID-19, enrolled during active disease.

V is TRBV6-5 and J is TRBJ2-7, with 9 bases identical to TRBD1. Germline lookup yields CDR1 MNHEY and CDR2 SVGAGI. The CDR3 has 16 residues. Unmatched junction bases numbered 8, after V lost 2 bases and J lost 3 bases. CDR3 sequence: CASSYLEPGQGYEQYF. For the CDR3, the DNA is TGTGCCAGCAGTTACCTTGAACCGGGACAGGGCTACGAGCAGTACTTC.

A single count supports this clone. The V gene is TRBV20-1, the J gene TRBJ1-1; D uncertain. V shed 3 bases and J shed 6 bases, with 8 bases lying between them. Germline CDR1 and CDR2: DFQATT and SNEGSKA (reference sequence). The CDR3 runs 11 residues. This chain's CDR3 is CSAREDAEAFF. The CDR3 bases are TGCAGTGCTAGGGAGGACGCTGAAGCTTTCTTT.

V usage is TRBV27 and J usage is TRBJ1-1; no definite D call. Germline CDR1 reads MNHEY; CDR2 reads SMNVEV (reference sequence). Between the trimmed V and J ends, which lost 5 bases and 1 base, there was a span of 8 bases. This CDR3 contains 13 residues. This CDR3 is CASSPHANTEAFF. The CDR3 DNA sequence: TGTGCCAGCAGTCCACATGCGAACACTGAAGCTTTCTTT.

CDR3 sequence: CASIRHYSYNSPLHF. CDR3 nucleotide sequence: TGTGCCAGCATCAGACATTACTCCTATAATTCACCCCTCCACTTT. The rearrangement uses TRBV25-1 and TRBJ1-6; D is ambiguous. The CDR3 has 15 residues. Trimming pared 7 bases from V and 0 bases from J, leaving 10 bases between. Germline CDR1 and CDR2: MGHDK and SYGVNS. Supplemented by reference TRBV25-1 and TRBJ1-6, the full variable domain reads EADIYQTPRYLVIGTGKKITLECSQTMGHDKMYWYQQDPGMELHLIHYSYGVNSTEKGDLSSESTVSRIRTEHFPLTLESARPSHTSQYLCASIRHYSYNSPLHFGNGTRLTVT.

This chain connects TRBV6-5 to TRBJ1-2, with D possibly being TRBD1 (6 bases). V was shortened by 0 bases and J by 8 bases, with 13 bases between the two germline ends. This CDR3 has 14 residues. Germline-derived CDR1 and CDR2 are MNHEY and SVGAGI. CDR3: CASSYSAGQSGYTF. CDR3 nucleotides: TGTGCCAGCAGTTACTCGGCCGGACAGAGCGGCTACACCTTC.

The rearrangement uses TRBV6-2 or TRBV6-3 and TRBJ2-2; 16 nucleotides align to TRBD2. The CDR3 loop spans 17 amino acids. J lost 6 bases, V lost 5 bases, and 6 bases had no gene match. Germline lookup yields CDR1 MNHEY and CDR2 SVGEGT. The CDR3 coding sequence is TGTGCCAGCAGTCTGGGACTAGCGGGGGGGCCAGCCGGGGAGCTGTTTTTT. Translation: CASSLGLAGGPAGELFF.

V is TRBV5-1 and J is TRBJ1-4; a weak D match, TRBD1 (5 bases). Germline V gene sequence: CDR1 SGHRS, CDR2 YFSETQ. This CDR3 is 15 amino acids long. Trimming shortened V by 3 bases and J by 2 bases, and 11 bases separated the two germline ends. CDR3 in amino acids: CASSSWAGTNEKLFF. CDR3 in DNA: TGCGCCAGCAGCTCTTGGGCAGGGACTAATGAAAAACTGTTTTTT.

The CDR3, as DNA: TGTGCCAGCAGCGCGGCCGGGACAGGGTCCTACGAGCAGTACTTC. Amino acid sequence: CASSAAGTGSYEQYF. The V and J genes are TRBV2 and TRBJ2-7; 9 nucleotides line up with TRBD1. CDR3 length: 15 amino acids. Germline V gene data show CDR1 as SNHLY and CDR2 as FYNNEI. J lost 1 base, V lost 6 bases, and 7 bases had no gene match.

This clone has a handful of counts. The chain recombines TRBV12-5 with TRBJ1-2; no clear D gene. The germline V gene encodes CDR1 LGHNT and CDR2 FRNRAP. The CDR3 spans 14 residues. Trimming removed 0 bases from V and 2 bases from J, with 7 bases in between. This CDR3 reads CASGLVSGNYGYTF. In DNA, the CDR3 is TGTGCTAGTGGTTTGGTATCGGGGAACTATGGCTACACCTTC.

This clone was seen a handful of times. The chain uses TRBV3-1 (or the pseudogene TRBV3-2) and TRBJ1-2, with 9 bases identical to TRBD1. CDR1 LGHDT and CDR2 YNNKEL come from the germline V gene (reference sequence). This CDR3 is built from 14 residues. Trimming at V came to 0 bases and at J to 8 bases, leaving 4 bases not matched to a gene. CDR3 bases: TGTGCCAGCAGCCAAGATAACAGGGGGCGAGGCTACACCTTC. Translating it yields CASSQDNRGRGYTF.

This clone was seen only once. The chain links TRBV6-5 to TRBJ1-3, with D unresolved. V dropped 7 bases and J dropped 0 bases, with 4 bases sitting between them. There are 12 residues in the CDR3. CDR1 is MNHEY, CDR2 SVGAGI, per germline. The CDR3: CASTSSGNTIYF. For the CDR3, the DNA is TGTGCCAGCACTAGCTCTGGAAACACCATATATTTT.

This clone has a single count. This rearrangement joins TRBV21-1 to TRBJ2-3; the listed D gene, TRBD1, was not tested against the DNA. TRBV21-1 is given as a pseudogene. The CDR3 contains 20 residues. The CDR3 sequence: CASSKEKGRTIFLVTDTQYF. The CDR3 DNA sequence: TGTGCCAGCAGCAAAGAAAAGGGGCGCACCATTTTTTTGGTCACAGATACGCAGTATTTT.

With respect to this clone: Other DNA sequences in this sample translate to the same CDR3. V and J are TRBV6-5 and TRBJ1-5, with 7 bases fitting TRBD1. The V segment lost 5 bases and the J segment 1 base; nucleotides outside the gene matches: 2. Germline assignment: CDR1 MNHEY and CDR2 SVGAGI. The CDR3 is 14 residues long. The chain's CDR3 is CASSRDSSNQPQHF. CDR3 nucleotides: TGTGCCAGCAGTCGGGACAGCAGCAATCAGCCCCAGCATTTT.

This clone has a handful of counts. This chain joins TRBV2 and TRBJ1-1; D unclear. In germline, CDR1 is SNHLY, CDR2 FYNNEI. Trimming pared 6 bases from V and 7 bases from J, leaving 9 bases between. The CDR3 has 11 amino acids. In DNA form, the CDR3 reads TGTGCCAGCAGGAGACTCGGTGAAGCTTTCTTT. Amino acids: CASRRLGEAFF.

The CDR3 sequence: CASSPGLAGGTDTQYF. As DNA, the CDR3 is TGTGCCAGCAGTCCGGGACTAGCGGGGGGCACAGATACGCAGTATTTT. V and J are TRBV28 and TRBJ2-3; TRBD2 matches at 14 bases. The CDR3 has 16 amino acids. CDR1 and CDR2 (germline): MDHEN, SYDVKM. After removal of 5 bases from V and 1 base from J, the junction contained 2 bases not matched to a gene.

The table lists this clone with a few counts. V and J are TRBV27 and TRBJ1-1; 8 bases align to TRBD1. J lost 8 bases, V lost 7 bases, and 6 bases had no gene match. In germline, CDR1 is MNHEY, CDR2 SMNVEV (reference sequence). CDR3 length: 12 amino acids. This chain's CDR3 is CASTTGAREAFF. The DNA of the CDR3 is TGTGCCAGCACGACAGGGGCTCGGGAAGCTTTCTTT.

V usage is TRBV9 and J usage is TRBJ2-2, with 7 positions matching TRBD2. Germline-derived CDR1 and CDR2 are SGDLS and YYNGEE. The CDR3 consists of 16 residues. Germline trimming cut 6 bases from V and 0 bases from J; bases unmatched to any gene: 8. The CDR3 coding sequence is TGTGCCAGCACTCTACGGGGGGATCCGAACACCGGGGAGCTGTTTTTT. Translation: CASTLRGDPNTGELFF. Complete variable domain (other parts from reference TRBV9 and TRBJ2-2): DSGVTQTPKHLITATGQRVTLRCSPRSGDLSVYWYQQSLDQGLQFLIQYYNGEERAKGNILERFSAQQFPDLHSELNLSSLELGDSALYFCASTLRGDPNTGELFFGEGSRLTVL.

The CDR3 here is CASSHRGGETQYF. CDR3 bases: TGTGCCAGCAGCCACAGGGGTGGGGAGACCCAGTACTTC. The chain is built from TRBV14 and TRBJ2-5; a weak D match, TRBD1 (6 bases). The germline gives CDR1 SGHDN, CDR2 FVKESK. The CDR3 covers 13 residues. V was shortened by 3 bases and J by 5 bases, with 10 bases between the two germline ends.